Below are 32 T cell receptor beta chains sequenced from a single sample in a study of blood T cell repertoires in COVID-19. TCRdb's table, derived via immunoSEQ multiplex PCR, lists solely in-frame clones and lacks some. The repertoire includes 95,000 to 100,000 clones, roughly 89% of them detected once, and roughly 4.2% sits in the top ten. Sequenced input: peripheral blood. These receptors were collected from a human donor with COVID-19, enrolled during active disease. The donor label of this sample is uncertain.

The gene calls are TRBV6-6 and TRBJ2-7; TRBD2 is a possible D gene (6 bases). Germline V gene lookup returns CDR1 MNHNY and CDR2 SVGAGI (reference sequence). V was shortened by 8 bases and J by 7 bases, with 18 bases between the two germline ends. The CDR3 totals 13 residues. This CDR3 reads CASSGSGVREQYF. As DNA, the CDR3 is TGTGCCAGCTCTGGGTCGGGAGTTCGAGAGCAGTACTTC.

This sequence joins TRBV9 and TRBJ2-3; maybe TRBD1 (6 bases). Germline CDR1 reads SGDLS; CDR2 reads YYNGEE. Between the trimmed V and J ends, which lost 3 bases and 4 bases, there was a span of 18 bases. The CDR3 totals 16 residues. This chain's CDR3 is CASSATTGNPPDTQYF. The CDR3 DNA sequence: TGTGCCAGCAGCGCGACTACAGGGAACCCCCCAGATACGCAGTATTTT.

The rearrangement joins TRBV10-3 to TRBJ2-1, with 12 bases that match TRBD2. The CDR3 sequence is 15 residues long. Per the germline V gene, CDR1 is ENHRY and CDR2 is SYGVKD. Trimming removed 7 bases from V and 6 bases from J; junction bases left unmatched: 7. The CDR3 region has the DNA TGTGCCATCAATCCCGGACTAGCGGGGATCAATGAGCAGTTCTTC. Translated: CAINPGLAGINEQFF.

In this sample, this clone turned up once. The chain employs TRBV15 and TRBJ2-2; 8 nucleotides match TRBD1. This CDR3 has 18 amino acids. Trimming at V came to 2 bases and at J to 5 bases, leaving 13 bases not matched to a gene. Germline V CDR1 and CDR2: LNHNV, YYDKDF (reference sequence). CDR3 sequence reads: CATSRLPGTGLGTGELFF. In DNA, the CDR3 is TGTGCCACCAGCAGACTACCCGGGACAGGATTAGGAACCGGGGAGCTGTTTTTT.

The chain recombines TRBV5-1 with TRBJ2-7; 7 nucleotides agree with TRBD2. The CDR3 is 14 residues long. Germline CDR1 is SGHRS and CDR2 is YFSETQ. Trimming cost V 0 bases and J 3 bases; bases outside gene matches: 3. This CDR3 is CASSLGLAVYEQYF. In DNA, the CDR3 is TGCGCCAGCAGCTTGGGGCTAGCGGTCTACGAGCAGTACTTC.

The V call is TRBV27, the J call TRBJ2-3; weak D call: TRBD2 (6 bases). CDR1 MNHEY and CDR2 SMNVEV come from the germline V gene (reference sequence). The V end was cut by 1 base, the J end by 6 bases, with 14 bases between. The CDR3 runs to 15 residues. CDR3 sequence reads: CASSLLLEGSDTQYF. The CDR3 DNA reads TGTGCCAGCAGTTTATTACTGGAGGGCAGTGATACGCAGTATTTT.

This clone was detected only once. The chain recombines TRBV6-5 with TRBJ2-5, with 7 bases aligning to TRBD2. V was pared by 8 bases and J by 0 bases, with 3 bases of the junction left unmatched. The CDR3 length is 13 residues. Germline CDR1 reads MNHEY; CDR2 reads SVGAGI. CDR3 sequence (DNA): TGTGCCAGCTCTCTAGCGGACCAAGAGACCCAGTACTTC. Encoded protein: CASSLADQETQYF.

The chain recombines TRBV6-5 with TRBJ2-7; the D gene is possibly TRBD2 (6 bases). This CDR3 is 14 amino acids long. Germline V gives CDR1 MNHEY, CDR2 SVGAGI. With 2 bases removed from V and 1 base from J, the gap between germline ends came to 9 bases. CDR3 sequence reads: CASSYTSTSYEQYF. CDR3 DNA sequence: TGTGCCAGCAGTTACACTAGCACTTCCTACGAGCAGTACTTC.

V usage is TRBV5-1 and J usage is TRBJ1-3; perhaps TRBD1 as D (6 bases). Germline lookup yields CDR1 SGHRS and CDR2 YFSETQ. The V and J ends lost 2 bases and 4 bases respectively, with 13 bases between them. The CDR3 totals 15 residues. The CDR3 protein is CASSFGTSSGNTIYF. The CDR3 DNA follows: TGCGCCAGCAGCTTCGGGACATCCTCAGGAAACACCATATATTTT.

V and J are TRBV6-1 and TRBJ1-5; D is perhaps TRBD1 (5 bases). Trimming removed 1 base from V and 6 bases from J, with 22 bases in between. The CDR3 totals 18 residues. The germline CDR1 and CDR2 sequences are MNHNS and SASEGT. CDR3 in DNA: TGTGCCAGCAGTGAAGACGGGTGGCGGGGGGAGTTGGCTCAGCCCCAGCATTTT. This gives the protein CASSEDGWRGELAQPQHF.

Here the CDR3 reads CAISGGPGQGADYGYTF. CDR3 nucleotide sequence: TGTGCCATCAGTGGGGGTCCAGGACAGGGGGCCGACTATGGCTACACCTTC. J is TRBJ1-2 and V is TRBV10-3; 11 nucleotides line up with TRBD1. Germline loops: CDR1 ENHRY, CDR2 SYGVKD. The CDR3 covers 17 residues. J gave up 3 bases and V 4 bases, and 10 bases lay outside the gene matches.

This rearrangement joins TRBV7-2 to TRBJ1-2; a weak D match, TRBD1 (5 bases). The CDR3 is 17 residues long. V was pared by 4 bases and J by 4 bases, with 22 bases between. Germline lookup yields CDR1 SGHTA and CDR2 FQGNSA. As DNA, the CDR3 is TGTGCCAGCAGCTCGGGGGGACCGTTTACTGGCGCCTATGGCTACACCTTC. It is translated as CASSSGGPFTGAYGYTF.

The chain employs TRBV11-2 and TRBJ1-2; 7 nucleotides agree with TRBD1. The ends lost 5 bases at V and 2 bases at J; junction bases unmatched: 5. CDR3 length: 14 residues. Germline assignment: CDR1 SGHAT and CDR2 FQNNGV. The CDR3 region has the DNA TGTGCCAGCAGCCAGACGACAGGGAACTATGGCTACACCTTC. Its translation: CASSQTTGNYGYTF.

The count of this clone is one. The chain is built from TRBV5-4 and TRBJ1-6; 9 bases align to TRBD1. This CDR3 is built from 14 residues. The trim removed 2 bases at V and 8 bases at J, leaving 2 bases unmatched. The germline gives CDR1 SGHNT, CDR2 YYREEE (reference sequence). The DNA for the CDR3 is TGTGCCAGCAGCTTCGGGGACAGGGATTCACCCCTCCACTTT. It codes for CASSFGDRDSPLHF.

This clone has just a few counts. The CDR3 bases are TGCAGTGCTACGGAGGATGAGCAGTTCTTC. Protein product: CSATEDEQFF. This chain connects TRBV20-1 to TRBJ2-1, with a tentative D call TRBD2 (5 bases). The V end was cut by 4 bases, the J end by 8 bases, with 6 bases between. Germline V gene sequence: CDR1 DFQATT, CDR2 SNEGSKA (reference sequence). This CDR3 has 10 amino acids.

The chain has TRBV6-5 and TRBJ2-5; 7 nucleotides align to TRBD1. There are 13 residues in the CDR3. CDR1 MNHEY and CDR2 SVGAGI come from the germline V gene. V lost 6 bases and J lost 6; bases outside the gene matches: 7. The CDR3 is CASSWTGRKTQYF. The CDR3 bases are TGTGCCAGCAGCTGGACAGGTCGAAAGACCCAGTACTTC.

The chain employs TRBV7-9 and TRBJ1-2; no clear D gene. Per the germline V gene, CDR1 is SEHNR and CDR2 is FQNEAQ (reference sequence). The CDR3 has 14 residues. Trimming cost V 1 base and J 0 bases, with 6 bases left between them. Here the CDR3 DNA reads TGTGCCAGCAGCTTAGTTGTTACTAACTATGGCTACACCTTC. Protein: CASSLVVTNYGYTF.

This clone appeared a few times. The chain combines TRBV9 with TRBJ2-7, with 12 bases fitting TRBD2. This CDR3 contains 14 residues. The germline V gene encodes CDR1 SGDLS and CDR2 YYNGEE. Losses at the gene ends were 0 bases for V and 5 bases for J; bases not matched to a gene: 0. The CDR3 loop is CASSVGLAGDEQYF. In DNA form, the CDR3 reads TGTGCCAGCAGCGTAGGACTAGCGGGAGACGAGCAGTACTTC.

This clone was detected only once. The chain uses TRBV27 and TRBJ2-3; possible D gene TRBD2, 6 bases. Per germline, CDR1 MNHEY and CDR2 SMNVEV (reference sequence). The germline V and J ends were trimmed by 4 bases and 4 bases, with 12 bases remaining between them. This CDR3 contains 14 residues. The CDR3 loop reads CASSWGEVSDTQYF. Here the CDR3 DNA reads TGTGCCAGCAGTTGGGGGGAAGTTTCAGATACGCAGTATTTT.

V usage is TRBV6-5 and J usage is TRBJ2-2; D is perhaps TRBD1 (5 bases). Germline assignment: CDR1 MNHEY and CDR2 SVGAGI. There are 14 residues in the CDR3. Trimming pared 6 bases from V and 6 bases from J, leaving 14 bases between. The CDR3 DNA reads as TGTGCCAGCAGGACGGGTCAAGGGGCCGGGGAGCTGTTTTTT. Residues: CASRTGQGAGELFF.

The chain uses TRBV29-1 and TRBJ1-1; possibly TRBD1 for D (5 bases). The germline V and J ends were trimmed by 7 bases and 1 base, with 13 bases remaining between them. The V gene's germline CDR1 is SQVTM and CDR2 ANQGSEA. CDR3 length: 13 amino acids. Here the CDR3 DNA reads TGCAGCGCCCACCCGGGGGGGAACACTGAAGCTTTCTTT. Protein product: CSAHPGGNTEAFF.

The chain employs TRBV4-1 and TRBJ2-7; no reliable D call. Germline V gives CDR1 MGHRA, CDR2 YSYEKL. V shed 1 base and J shed 2 bases, with 9 bases lying between them. The CDR3 is 14 amino acids. This CDR3 reads CASSQGRRTYEQYF. DNA of the CDR3: TGCGCCAGCAGCCAAGGGCGCAGGACCTACGAGCAGTACTTC.

The gene calls are TRBV9 and TRBJ2-7, with 8 bases lining up with TRBD1. From germline, CDR1 is SGDLS and CDR2 YYNGEE. V was pared by 5 bases and J by 0 bases, with 4 bases of the junction left unmatched. The CDR3 contains 14 residues. CDR3: CASRPDRGSYEQYF. The DNA for the CDR3 is TGTGCCAGCAGACCAGACAGGGGCTCCTACGAGCAGTACTTC.

The chain recombines TRBV6-5 with TRBJ1-1; tentative D call: TRBD1 (6 bases). CDR1 is MNHEY, CDR2 SVGAGI, per germline. CDR3 length: 13 residues. Trimming pared 2 bases from V and 6 bases from J, leaving 10 bases between. CDR3: CASSYLGTPEAFF. The CDR3 DNA reads TGTGCCAGCAGTTACCTTGGGACACCTGAAGCTTTCTTT.

This clone was picked up a small number of times. This sample includes further DNA sequences coding for the same CDR3. The chain couples TRBV7-7 to TRBJ2-3; 12 bases match TRBD2. Losses at the gene ends were 5 bases for V and 2 bases for J; bases not matched to a gene: 5. CDR3 length: 16 amino acids. The germline gives CDR1 SSHAT, CDR2 FNYEAQ (reference sequence). The CDR3 region has the DNA TGTGCCAGCAGCCTAGGACTAGCGGGAACCACAGATACGCAGTATTTT. Protein: CASSLGLAGTTDTQYF.

V is TRBV4-2 and J is TRBJ2-2, with D possibly being TRBD1 (6 bases). CDR3 size: 18 residues. The germline CDR1 and CDR2 sequences are LGHNA and YNFKEQ. Trimming left V 3 bases short and J 5 bases short, with 22 bases between. The CDR3 sequence: CASSQDWDTLSYTGELFF. DNA of the CDR3: TGTGCCAGCAGCCAGGACTGGGACACGTTGAGCTATACCGGGGAGCTGTTTTTT.

A single count supports this clone. V and J are TRBV4-1 and TRBJ1-4, with D perhaps TRBD1 (5 bases). V lost 0 bases and J 7 bases, leaving 12 bases between the germline ends. In germline, CDR1 is MGHRA, CDR2 YSYEKL. The CDR3 length is 15 residues. The CDR3 reads CASSQDSGVSEKLFF. Here the CDR3 DNA reads TGCGCCAGCAGCCAAGATTCGGGGGTCAGTGAAAAACTGTTTTTT.

V and J are TRBV13 and TRBJ2-7; perhaps TRBD2 as D (7 bases). V gave up 6 bases and J gave up 5 bases, with 20 bases separating them. Germline values: CDR1 PRHDT, CDR2 FYEKMQ (reference sequence). This CDR3 is 15 amino acids long. CDR3 region: CASRSWGGAQDEQYF. The CDR3 coding sequence is TGTGCCAGCAGGTCCTGGGGGGGCGCCCAGGACGAGCAGTACTTC.

This clone was seen only once. The V call is TRBV27, the J call TRBJ1-2; 10 positions agree with TRBD1. Trimming at V came to 8 bases and at J to 8 bases, leaving 11 bases not matched to a gene. The CDR3 has 14 residues. CDR1 MNHEY and CDR2 SMNVEV come from the germline V gene (reference sequence). The CDR3 DNA is TGTGCCAGCCTCCCATGTGGACAGGGGGGGGGCTACACCTTC. Amino acids: CASLPCGQGGGYTF.

V is TRBV5-1 and J is TRBJ1-4; 7 bases line up with TRBD1. Germline CDR1 and CDR2: SGHRS and YFSETQ. With 4 bases clipped from V and 8 bases from J, the junction kept 8 bases outside the gene matches. This CDR3 has 14 amino acids. CDR3 DNA: TGCGCCAGCAGCGGATCCGGGACAGACGAAAAACTGTTTTTT. It encodes CASSGSGTDEKLFF.

V gene TRBV6-2 or TRBV6-3 combines with J gene TRBJ2-5; 9 nucleotides agree with TRBD1. The CDR3 covers 14 residues. The V segment lost 2 bases and the J segment 5 bases; nucleotides outside the gene matches: 3. Per germline, CDR1 MNHEY and CDR2 SVGEGT. CDR3: CASSYGQGIETQYF. The CDR3 coding sequence is TGTGCCAGCAGTTACGGACAGGGGATTGAGACCCAGTACTTC.

The chain joins TRBV12-3 or TRBV12-4 to TRBJ1-1; 7 bases line up with TRBD1. V trimming: 4 bases; J trimming: 7 bases; junction bases outside the gene matches: 6. This CDR3 is built from 13 residues. In DNA form, the CDR3 reads TGTGCCAGCAGTTCGAGGGGGCTTGATGAAGCTTTCTTT. Translating gives CASSSRGLDEAFF.